Listed below are T cell receptor beta chains from one sample, sequenced in a study of control samples from healthy donors and cancer patients. Profiled with immunoSEQ multiplex PCR; TCRdb holds only in-frame clones, not every one. The sample lists roughly 69,000 clones, around 87% occurring once. Source material: PBMCs. The receptor source for this set is a woman aged 50 to 65 with head and neck cancer. The CDR3 runs from the conserved cysteine through the conserved F or W. The D gene is left open where the match is weak. Some rows have no size entry. The others give once, few or many, or a class for an expanded clone.

clone_size	d_call	v_call	j_call	cdr3_aa	cdr3_nt
-	-	TRBV2	TRBJ2-2	CARRTARSTGELFF	TGTGCCAGGCGGACCGCTAGAAGCACCGGGGAGCTGTTTTTT
-	TRBD2	TRBV14	TRBJ2-1	CASSQDSLAGRQFF	TGTGCCAGCAGCCAAGATAGCCTAGCGGGGAGACAGTTCTTC
-	-	TRBV28	TRBJ2-7	CASQTGFYEQYF	TGTGCCAGCCAGACAGGATTCTACGAGCAGTACTTC
-	-	TRBV6-1	TRBJ2-5	CASSEGGPHPQETQYF	TGTGCCAGCAGTGAGGGGGGGCCGCACCCTCAAGAGACCCAGTACTTC
-	-	TRBV28	TRBJ1-3	CASSYLRAAGNTIYF	TGTGCCAGCAGTTATCTTCGGGCAGCCGGAAACACCATATATTTT
-	TRBD1	TRBV27	TRBJ1-6	CASSATGTDNSPLHF	TGTGCCAGCAGTGCCACCGGGACAGATAATTCACCCCTCCACTTT
-	TRBD1	TRBV4-1	TRBJ1-4	CASSRIRDSYEKLFF	TGCGCCAGCAGCCGAATTAGGGACAGCTATGAAAAACTGTTTTTT
-	TRBD2	TRBV5-4	TRBJ2-3	CASSPSRRGGFPDTQYF	TGTGCCAGCAGCCCCTCGAGGCGGGGGGGCTTCCCAGATACGCAGTATTTT
-	-	TRBV6-2/TRBV6-3	TRBJ2-7	CASSYSSVNEQYF	TGTGCCAGCAGTTACTCGAGTGTGAACGAGCAGTACTTC
-	-	TRBV5-6	TRBJ1-3	CASSLGESRLSGNTIYF	TGTGCCAGCAGCTTGGGGGAGAGTCGGCTATCTGGAAACACCATATATTTT
-	-	TRBV6-5	TRBJ2-5	CASSRAPRGQETQYF	TGTGCCAGCAGTAGGGCCCCACGAGGCCAAGAGACCCAGTACTTC
-	-	TRBV30	TRBJ2-5	CAWRGSRQETQYF	TGTGCCTGGAGGGGTAGCCGACAAGAGACCCAGTACTTC
-	TRBD2	TRBV5-5	TRBJ2-1	CASSVGGGSYNEQFF	TGTGCCAGCAGCGTTGGCGGGGGCTCCTACAATGAGCAGTTCTTC
-	-	TRBV29-1	TRBJ2-7	CSVAFIGGQKKVYEQYF	TGCAGCGTCGCCTTTATTGGAGGACAGAAGAAAGTCTACGAGCAGTACTTC
-	TRBD1	TRBV30	TRBJ1-2	CAWSYGTGYGYTF	TGTGCCTGGAGTTACGGGACAGGGTACGGCTACACCTTC
-	TRBD1	TRBV30	TRBJ2-7	CAWSSDRDEQYF	TGTGCCTGGAGCTCCGACAGGGACGAGCAGTACTTC
few	-	TRBV7-9	TRBJ1-2	CASSLEDANYGYTF	TGTGCCAGCAGCTTGGAGGATGCCAACTATGGCTACACCTTC
-	-	TRBV7-2	TRBJ1-4	CASSHNGAAHNEKLFF	TGTGCCAGCAGCCACAATGGGGCAGCGCACAATGAAAAACTGTTTTTT
-	TRBD1	TRBV15	TRBJ1-4	CATSRSPPGTGGAGEKLFF	TGTGCCACCAGCAGATCACCTCCCGGGACAGGGGGCGCGGGGGAAAAACTGTTTTTT
once	-	TRBV9	TRBJ2-7	CASSVGWAAYEQYF	TGTGCCAGCAGCGTGGGGTGGGCGGCCTACGAGCAGTACTTC
-	TRBD2	TRBV5-4	TRBJ2-3	CASSLGLAEDTQYF	TGTGCCAGCAGCTTGGGACTAGCAGAAGATACGCAGTATTTT
-	-	TRBV4-1	TRBJ1-2	CASSQDSDRGNYGYTF	TGCGCCAGCAGCCAAGATTCGGACCGGGGTAACTATGGCTACACCTTC
-	TRBD2	TRBV6-2/TRBV6-3	TRBJ2-6	CASSTPGGSWTGANVLTF	TGTGCCAGCAGCACCCCGGGGGGATCGTGGACTGGGGCCAACGTCCTGACTTTC
-	-	TRBV19	TRBJ1-1	CASRSGLYTEAFF	TGTGCCAGTAGGAGCGGTCTCTACACTGAAGCTTTCTTT
-	TRBD1	TRBV6-9	TRBJ1-5	CASSSRPGQGCQPQHF	TGTGCCAGCAGTTCCCGACCGGGACAGGGCTGTCAGCCCCAGCATTTT
-	-	TRBV2	TRBJ1-2	CASSYRVLYGYTF	TGTGCCAGCAGCTACAGGGTCCTCTATGGCTACACCTTC
-	TRBD1	TRBV29-1	TRBJ2-2	CSVRGQGYTGELFF	TGCAGCGTCCGGGGACAGGGTTACACCGGGGAGCTGTTTTTT
-	-	TRBV2	TRBJ1-2	CASSEVAGAGGYTF	TGTGCCAGCAGTGAAGTAGCGGGGGCTGGGGGCTACACCTTC